The TCR beta chain described here comes from a study of T cells in localized non-small cell lung cancer (dated by TCRdb to 2020 to 2022). About the full investigation: Comparing tumors with uninvolved tumor-adjacent lungs, the study looked at the T cell repertoires of around 250 patients with early-stage NSCLC. The mean age of the NSCLC patients was just over 65 years, with 120 to 150 men and 110 or so women. The cohort comprised under 250 treatment-naïve NSCLC patients with resected, localized lung tumors. Overall study results and their limits: Higher blood T cell density associated with longer overall survival, while higher adjacent-lung clonality associated with shorter survival. Because the study design was exploratory, TCR variables were selected using unadjusted p-values without false-discovery rate correction. Because multi-region tumor sequencing was not performed, intratumor heterogeneity could not be ruled out. Uninvolved tumor-adjacent lung showed the highest T cell clonality, higher than tumor, which suggests more focused antigenic responses in the uninvolved tumor-adjacent lung. A median of around 50 of the top 100 tumor clones turned up in the paired uninvolved adjacent lung, and fewer than 35 of those clones also ranked among the top 100 of that same adjacent lung.

The CDR3 runs 13 residues from the cysteine to the phenylalanine. The only DNA kept is the CDR3, 39 bases in frame from the first base. V loses 0 bases of germline sequence and J loses 1 base, and the interval between the two ends is 2 bases. As encoded in the germline V gene, CDR1 is SGHRS while CDR2 is YFSETQ. At diagnosis, tumor, uninvolved tumor-adjacent lung and peripheral blood were collected and then preserved as a mix of FFPE and fresh-frozen material. For TCR repertoire profiling, the blood samples were analyzed as peripheral blood mononuclear cells. On this clone: The target of this receptor is not known. The input lacks base qualities; no much larger clone sits a single base away.

TCR beta CDR3 regions were sequenced from DNA using the immunoSEQ Assay. The paper's processing steps were these. To compute T cell density, TCR beta template counts were normalized to usable DNA, which was estimated by amplifying housekeeping genes. The preseqR package was used to estimate richness by extrapolating to 400,000 templates for PBMC samples and to 120,000 templates for tissue samples. Clonality was defined as one minus Pielou's evenness. Tissue-enriched TCRs were identified through differential abundance testing performed on productive amino-acid clonotypes, with a minimum total count of 5 and an alpha of 0.1. Repertoire overlap between compartments was quantified with the Jaccard Index and Morisita Overlap Index. GLIPH grouped TCR beta CDR3s together with public tetramer-defined viral CDR3s, and a viral motif had to include at least three viral sequences and show V-gene enrichment. TCRdb retrieved this table from immuneACCESS and kept in-frame rearrangements only. Not all clones are present; in checked studies, unresolved V genes account for under half, and no reason is known for the remainder. D and trimming come from the DNA, and the V and J calls and clone size come from that table. The sample data list about 13,000 clones, and 84% of these were observed just once. The ten largest clones take up 25% to 35% of the sample.

The chain uses TRBV5-1 and TRBJ1-3; the D gene cannot be named for sure. The sample here was peripheral blood, taken before any cancer treatment. This clonotype was sampled from a male donor aged 60 or over with stage I squamous cell lung carcinoma. The CDR3 has the sequence CASSLGSGNTIYF. The DNA sequence is TGCGCCAGCAGCTTGGGATCTGGAAACACCATATATTTT.